This passage covers 27 T cell receptor beta chains from one sample sequenced in a study of T cells in localized non-small cell lung cancer. The repertoire was sequenced with immunoSEQ multiplex PCR; TCRdb's copy has only in-frame clones and lacks some. The table has 55,000 or so clones, about three quarters seen once. Sample: PBMCs, taken before any cancer treatment. These receptor sequences come from a woman aged 35 to 75 with stage II lung adenocarcinoma.

This clone showed up just once. CDR3 DNA sequence: TGTGCCAGCAGTGAAGGTCCCGAAGGGAAAAACATTCAGTACTTC. This encodes CASSEGPEGKNIQYF. This sequence joins TRBV6-1 and TRBJ2-4, with no clear D. Germline CDR1 is MNHNS and CDR2 is SASEGT. The CDR3 covers 15 residues. The V gene lost 1 base and the J gene lost 4 bases, with 11 bases spanning the gap.

This sequence joins TRBV10-3 and TRBJ1-5; 11 bases align to TRBD1. The CDR3 has 15 residues. The V segment lost 4 bases and the J segment 3 bases; nucleotides outside the gene matches: 2. Per germline, CDR1 ENHRY and CDR2 SYGVKD. The CDR3: CAISGTGGNNQPQHF. CDR3 nucleotides: TGTGCCATCAGTGGGACAGGGGGCAACAATCAGCCCCAGCATTTT.

The CDR3 sequence is CASSISAPPVQETQYF. The DNA for the CDR3 is TGTGCCAGTAGTATATCAGCGCCCCCCGTCCAAGAGACCCAGTACTTC. The chain employs TRBV19 and TRBJ2-5; the D is unclear. Germline loops: CDR1 LNHDA, CDR2 SQIVND (reference sequence). The CDR3 consists of 16 residues. Trimming took 2 bases from V and 1 from J, leaving 14 bases between them.

V usage is TRBV2 and J usage is TRBJ1-5, with unresolved D. CDR1 and CDR2 from the germline V gene are SNHLY and FYNNEI. The CDR3 sequence is 13 residues long. V was trimmed by 6 bases and J by 4 bases, leaving 10 bases between them. The CDR3 reads CASRREGNQPQHF. Here the CDR3 DNA reads TGTGCCAGCAGGAGAGAGGGTAATCAGCCCCAGCATTTT.

The rearrangement joins TRBV5-1 to TRBJ2-6, with 8 nucleotides matching TRBD1. J was trimmed by 1 base and V by 0 bases; bases with no gene match: 3. This CDR3 contains 17 residues. Germline V gene lookup returns CDR1 SGHRS and CDR2 YFSETQ. CDR3 coding DNA: TGCGCCAGCAGCTTGGCTTACAGGGGGTCTGGGGCCAACGTCCTGACTTTC. It encodes CASSLAYRGSGANVLTF.

There are a few counts of this clone. This sequence joins TRBV2 and TRBJ1-2, with D hard to call. From germline, CDR1 is SNHLY and CDR2 FYNNEI. The V gene lost 4 bases and the J gene lost 8 bases, with 20 bases spanning the gap. The CDR3 covers 15 residues. CDR3 sequence: CASSVTRDSLKGYTF. CDR3 nucleotides: TGTGCCAGCAGTGTGACACGTGACTCACTTAAGGGCTACACCTTC.

This chain uses TRBV7-9 with TRBJ1-4; D not certain. V gave up 2 bases and J gave up 5 bases, with 9 bases separating them. Germline CDR1 and CDR2: SEHNR and FQNEAQ (reference sequence). This CDR3 spans 14 amino acids. The CDR3 reads CASSLTVGNEKLFF. CDR3 nucleotides: TGTGCCAGCAGCTTAACTGTGGGAAATGAAAAACTGTTTTTT.

This clone came up a few times. CDR3 in amino acids: CAWKGDRYYGYTF. The CDR3 DNA sequence: TGTGCCTGGAAGGGGGACAGATACTATGGCTACACCTTC. The gene calls are TRBV30 and TRBJ1-2, with TRBD1 matching over 7 bases. V shed 4 bases and J 3 bases; nucleotides not matched to a gene: 5. The CDR3 runs 13 residues. Per germline, CDR1 GTSNPN and CDR2 SVGIG (reference sequence).

The table lists this clone with a count of one. V and J are TRBV6-5 and TRBJ2-2; D is undetermined. Trimming left V 5 bases short and J 2 bases short, with 9 bases between. The germline V gene encodes CDR1 MNHEY and CDR2 SVGAGI. The CDR3 loop spans 14 amino acids. The CDR3 region has the DNA TGTGCCAGCAGTGCGCAAGGCAACACCGGGGAGCTGTTTTTT. Residues: CASSAQGNTGELFF.

The chain employs TRBV28 and TRBJ2-4; unclear D gene. Germline CDR1 and CDR2: MDHEN and SYDVKM. Trimming took 6 bases from V and 9 from J, leaving 9 bases between them. The CDR3 is 11 amino acids. CDR3 region: CASRYDGIQYF. CDR3 nucleotide sequence: TGTGCCAGCAGATACGACGGCATTCAGTACTTC.

CDR3 DNA: TGCGCCAGCCAAGGGAACACTGAAGCTTTCTTT. Translated: CASQGNTEAFF. The V call is TRBV5-1, the J call TRBJ1-1; unclear D gene. V was clipped by 7 bases and J by 1 base, with 5 bases between them. The CDR3 sequence is 11 residues long. Germline V gives CDR1 SGHRS, CDR2 YFSETQ.

The sample holds one count of this clone. The rearrangement uses TRBV7-2 and TRBJ2-2; the match to TRBD2 covers 12 bases. Germline V lookup: CDR1 SGHTA, CDR2 FQGNSA. CDR3 length: 19 amino acids. The V and J ends lost 5 bases and 3 bases, in that order; junction bases with no gene match: 13. The CDR3 DNA follows: TGTGCCAGCAGCCCAAATAAGTGGACTAGCGGGGTGTACACCGGGGAGCTGTTTTTT. Protein sequence: CASSPNKWTSGVYTGELFF.

The chain carries TRBV7-3 and TRBJ2-3; 7 positions agree with TRBD2. Germline V gene data show CDR1 as SGHTA and CDR2 as FQGTGA. CDR3 size: 13 residues. V lost 2 bases to trimming and J lost 11 bases; unmatched junction nucleotides: 7. CDR3 protein: CASSLDITSEQYF. CDR3 DNA sequence: TGTGCCAGCAGCTTAGATATTACTAGCGAGCAGTATTTT.

This sequence joins TRBV6-6 and TRBJ1-1; D possibly corresponds to TRBD1 (5 bases). The CDR3 extends over 12 amino acids. With 6 bases removed from V and 10 bases from J, the gap between germline ends came to 15 bases. CDR1 is MNHNY and CDR2 is SVGAGI in the germline V gene (reference sequence). CDR3 protein: CASSRPTERAFF. CDR3 DNA: TGTGCCAGCAGCCGACCGACAGAGAGAGCTTTCTTT.

The chain recombines TRBV5-1 with TRBJ2-6; 12 bases are shared with TRBD2. CDR3 size: 19 residues. The ends lost 0 bases at V and 0 bases at J; junction bases unmatched: 4. Germline V gene sequence: CDR1 SGHRS, CDR2 YFSETQ. The CDR3 loop is CASSLEVLAGGSGANVLTF. The CDR3 DNA reads TGCGCCAGCAGCTTGGAGGTACTAGCGGGGGGCTCTGGGGCCAACGTCCTGACTTTC.

The gene calls are TRBV19 and TRBJ1-2; possibly TRBD1 for D (6 bases). Germline CDR1 and CDR2: LNHDA and SQIVND (reference sequence). The CDR3 contains 15 residues. V lost 6 bases, J lost 2 bases, and 16 bases lay in between. The CDR3 DNA reads TGTGCCAGTAGCATAAACCCGCAGGGGAACTATGGCTACACCTTC. It encodes CASSINPQGNYGYTF.

This rearrangement joins TRBV25-1 to TRBJ1-5, with TRBD1 matching 7 bases. The CDR3 sequence is 14 residues long. In germline, CDR1 is MGHDK, CDR2 SYGVNS. V lost 8 bases to trimming and J lost 6 bases; unmatched junction nucleotides: 10. CDR3 residues: CASEDAGGGQPQHF. The CDR3 DNA follows: TGTGCCAGCGAGGATGCAGGGGGTGGTCAGCCCCAGCATTTT.

The J gene is TRBJ2-4, the V gene TRBV18; D remains ambiguous. Germline V gives CDR1 KGHSH, CDR2 LQKENI. There are 16 residues in the CDR3. V was trimmed by 0 bases and J by 1 base, leaving 10 bases between them. The chain's CDR3 is CASSPPEGYAKNIQYF. CDR3 bases: TGTGCCAGCTCACCACCGGAAGGCTACGCCAAAAACATTCAGTACTTC.

The V and J genes are TRBV25-1 and TRBJ2-4, with D tentatively TRBD2 (5 bases). CDR1 is MGHDK, CDR2 SYGVNS, per germline. This CDR3 has 14 residues. V was cut by 7 bases and J by 2 bases, with 12 bases left in between. The CDR3 DNA reads as TGTGCCAGCAAATCCGGGGATACCAAAAACATTCAGTACTTC. This sequence encodes CASKSGDTKNIQYF.

This clone turned up a few times. This chain uses TRBV9 with TRBJ1-1; no definite D call. The V end was cut by 0 bases, the J end by 1 base, with 4 bases between. This CDR3 spans 13 amino acids. Germline lookup yields CDR1 SGDLS and CDR2 YYNGEE. CDR3 in DNA: TGTGCCAGCAGCGTAGAACCGAACACTGAAGCTTTCTTT. Residues: CASSVEPNTEAFF.

The rearrangement uses TRBV7-9 and TRBJ2-6; D is tentatively TRBD1 or TRBD2 (5 bases each). This CDR3 has 14 residues. Germline V gives CDR1 SEHNR, CDR2 FQNEAQ (reference sequence). V was pared by 11 bases and J by 3 bases, with 14 bases between. CDR3 in DNA: TGTGCCGCGCGGTCAGGGAGTGGGGCCAACGTCCTGACTTTC. Protein sequence: CAARSGSGANVLTF.

The rearrangement links TRBV19 to TRBJ1-5, with no clear D. The CDR3 contains 15 residues. V lost 3 bases to trimming and J lost 0 bases, with 9 bases between them. Looked up from germline, CDR1 is LNHDA and CDR2 is SQIVND (reference sequence). The CDR3 protein is CASSMWIVSNQPQHF. Written as DNA, the CDR3 is TGTGCCAGTAGTATGTGGATTGTTAGCAATCAGCCCCAGCATTTT.

This rearrangement joins TRBV28 to TRBJ1-1, with a tentative D call TRBD1 (5 bases). The V gene's germline CDR1 is MDHEN and CDR2 SYDVKM. This CDR3 has 13 amino acids. V shed 5 bases and J shed 4 bases, with 11 bases lying between them. The CDR3, as DNA: TGTGCCAGCAGTGGGGACGGTTCCACTGAAGCTTTCTTT. Protein product: CASSGDGSTEAFF.

The chain employs TRBV4-3 and TRBJ1-5; 10 nucleotides line up with TRBD1. Trimming at V came to 2 bases and at J to 3 bases, leaving 16 bases not matched to a gene. The CDR3 is 20 amino acids. Germline CDR1 LGHNA, CDR2 YSLEER. For the CDR3, the DNA is TGCGCCAGCAGCCAAAGGGGGTCCGGGACAGGGGTTAATTTCAATCAGCCCCAGCATTTT. Its translation: CASSQRGSGTGVNFNQPQHF.

This clone was recorded a few times. The chain carries TRBV25-1 and TRBJ1-1, with D hard to call. CDR1 is MGHDK, CDR2 SYGVNS, per germline. Trimming removed 9 bases at V and 7 bases at J, with 12 bases between. The CDR3 spans 11 residues. The DNA for the CDR3 is TGTGCCAGTCAGACCGGCAATGAAGCTTTCTTT. This encodes CASQTGNEAFF.

V gene TRBV19 combines with J gene TRBJ1-4; 12 nucleotides align to TRBD1. The CDR3 is 15 amino acids. The V gene's germline CDR1 is LNHDA and CDR2 SQIVND (reference sequence). J lost 8 bases, V lost 5 bases, and 6 bases had no gene match. CDR3 residues: CASSPGTGGREKLFF. CDR3 DNA: TGTGCCAGTAGTCCGGGGACAGGGGGCAGGGAAAAACTGTTTTTT.

The sample holds one count of this clone. Other DNA sequences in the same sample also yield this CDR3. The chain combines TRBV6-1 with TRBJ1-5; 7 nucleotides line up with TRBD1. Germline V gene sequence: CDR1 MNHNS, CDR2 SASEGT. There are 13 residues in the CDR3. The V segment lost 1 base and the J segment 7 bases; nucleotides outside the gene matches: 1. The CDR3 sequence: CASSEDRGQPQHF. DNA for the CDR3: TGTGCCAGCAGTGAAGACAGGGGACAGCCCCAGCATTTT.